This T cell receptor beta chain was recorded in a study of cytomegalovirus exposure and HLA in healthy donors. Study at large: Early release data held 85 million to 95 million unique TCRs from HLA-typed donors. General observations from the study: Most TCRs appeared rarely, but some public TCRs recurred in many donors. Differences between HLA loci emerged in a later analysis of TCR association rates, with DRB1 most and HLA-C fewest.

Regarding this clone: No antigen is known for it.

CDR1 is SEHNR, CDR2 FQNEAQ, per germline (reference sequence). The CDR3 spans 14 residues. The V end lost 1 base, the J end lost 4 bases, and 9 bases lay between the germline ends. With 60 Vbeta and 13 Jbeta primers, the PCR was carried out. Profiling relied on immunoSEQ multiplex PCR, and the TCRdb table lists in-frame clones only, not all of them. The sample holds about 89,000 clones, approximately 89% seen once. The V and J genes are TRBV7-9 and TRBJ2-3; D is possibly TRBD2 (6 bases). The TCR was taken from a man in his thirties or forties in good health and CMV-seropositive. Sequencing was done on a sample of PBMCs. The CDR3 region is CASSLGGAPDTQYF. CDR3 coding DNA: TGTGCCAGCAGCTTAGGCGGGGCCCCAGATACGCAGTATTTT.